This TCR delta chain was captured in a study of Vδ1+ human thymocytes. Study-level findings and limits: Unlike peripheral blood Vdelta1+ controls, thymic delta-chain sequences included approximately 20% Vdelta2 and few Vdelta3. In the thymus, TRG and TRD repertoires looked highly polyclonal with Gaussian CDR3 lengths.

The template was reverse-transcribed extracted RNA. The CDR3 regions were amplified by multiplex PCR from V-gene primers to a constant-region primer. TCRdb reanalyzed the multiplex PCR reads using CATT. Here the sample spans tens of thousands of delta-chain clones, roughly 15% being singletons. This clone has just a few counts. Its antigen is as yet unknown. Thymocytes were sorted as CD3+ TCRVdelta1+ TCRVdelta2- after alphabeta T cell depletion. V was clipped by 4 bases and J by 0 bases, with 33 bases between them. Germline values: CDR1 TSWWSYY, CDR2 QGS. This CDR3 is built from 22 residues. The receptor was derived from a boy in the first two years of life who had congenital heart surgery. Source material: Vdelta1+ gamma-delta thymocytes from the thymus. The subset denotes: FACS-sorted CD3+ TCRalphabeta- TCRVdelta1+ TCRVdelta2- thymocytes. The chain links TRDV1 to TRDJ1; D tentatively fits TRDD2 or TRDD3 (9 bases each). CDR3 sequence (DNA): TGTGCTCTTGGGGCCTTCCTACGGACTTTTCTGGGGGATTCCCCGAACACCGATAAACTCATCTTT. Translated: CALGAFLRTFLGDSPNTDKLIF.